A selection of T cell receptor beta chains follows, all from one sample in a study of CD8 T cells in Susac syndrome. TCRdb recomputed calls from the immunoSEQ multiplex PCR reads with MiXCR, one row per CDR3 protein. Here the sample spans under 150,000 distinct CDR3 sequences, 90% to 97% being singletons. The sequenced sample consisted of CD4+ T cells from PBMCs. The receptors were gathered from a human donor with Susac syndrome. CDR3s include the opening cysteine and the closing phenylalanine or tryptophan. D genes are given only for firm matches. The size field is filled for only some rows; it gives once, few, many or a size class.

v_call	j_call	d_call	clone_size	cdr3_nt	cdr3_aa
TRBV29-1	TRBJ1-5	.	.	TGCAGCGCTATGACAGGTAGGGGAAATCAGCCCCAGCATTTT	CSAMTGRGNQPQHF
TRBV5-6	TRBJ2-2	.	.	TGTGCCAGCAGCCCGGGGACTCTCGGGGAGCTGTTTTTT	CASSPGTLGELFF
TRBV14	TRBJ1-2	TRBD1	.	TGTGCCAGCAGCACGAGACAGGGGGCGCGTTCCGGCTACACCTTC	CASSTRQGARSGYTF
TRBV2	TRBJ2-7	TRBD2	.	TGTGCCAGCAGTAGGACTAGCGGGAAGTCCTACGAGCAGTACTTC	CASSRTSGKSYEQYF
TRBV12-3/TRBV12-4	TRBJ2-2	TRBD1	.	TGTGCCAGCAGGGGCAGGGGGCGTACGGGCGGGGAGCTGTTTTTT	CASRGRGRTGGELFF
TRBV28	TRBJ1-2	TRBD1	.	TGTGCCAGCAGGAATGGAGGGACAGCTAACTATGGCTACACCTTC	CASRNGGTANYGYTF
TRBV6-6	TRBJ2-7	.	.	TGTGCCAGCAGTTACCAATACGAGCAGTACTTC	CASSYQYEQYF
TRBV5-1	TRBJ2-3	TRBD2	.	TGCGCCAGCAGCTTGAATATAGCGGGAGGTGGCTCAGATACGCAGTATTTT	CASSLNIAGGGSDTQYF
TRBV6-5	TRBJ2-1	.	few	TGTGCCAGCAGTTACTCCCCCCGGGGCCGGTACAATGAGCAGTTCTTC	CASSYSPRGRYNEQFF
TRBV29-1	TRBJ2-7	.	once	TGCAGCGTTGAAGGGACTGGAGGTGCCGAGCAGTACTTC	CSVEGTGGAEQYF
TRBV13	TRBJ1-1	.	.	TGTGCCAGCAGCCGGCCCCCGGGACCTAGTATGAACACTGAAGCTTTCTTT	CASSRPPGPSMNTEAFF
TRBV7-2	TRBJ2-7	.	once	TGTGCCAGCAGCTCCCGACCAGGGAGTGGCTACGAGCAGTACTTC	CASSSRPGSGYEQYF
TRBV5-4	TRBJ2-1	.	few	TGTGCCAGCAGCTCGCACCCCGATACAGGATACAATGAGCAGTTCTTC	CASSSHPDTGYNEQFF
TRBV29-1	TRBJ1-2	.	.	TGCAGCGTTGAAGACAGACAACCATATGGCTACACCTTC	CSVEDRQPYGYTF
TRBV12-3/TRBV12-4	TRBJ2-7	.	once	TGTGCCAGCAGTTTAGTCCTGGGCAGCGAGCAGTACTTC	CASSLVLGSEQYF
TRBV27	TRBJ1-1	.	.	TGTGCCAGCAGACCGGGGGGCCCGAACACTGAAGCTTTCTTT	CASRPGGPNTEAFF